Listed below are T cell receptor beta chains from one sample, sequenced in a study of T cell responses to AZD1222 COVID-19 vaccine. TCRdb keeps only in-frame clones here, not all; method: immunoSEQ multiplex PCR. The table has about 140,000 clones, roughly 90% seen once. The sample here was peripheral blood, taken on day 0 of AZD1222 vaccination. All receptors come from an adult in good health. Both conserved end residues are part of each CDR3. A D gene is named only where the DNA matches it firmly. Some rows mark clone size as missing; the rest say once, few, many or name a class of expanded clone.

v_call	d_call	j_call	clone_size	cdr3_aa	cdr3_nt
TRBV9	TRBD2	TRBJ2-5	-	CASSVASGTSRFIGQETQYF	TGTGCCAGCAGCGTAGCCTCCGGGACTAGCCGATTCATAGGGCAAGAGACCCAGTACTTC
TRBV7-2	-	TRBJ2-2	-	CASSRGGAGGGELFF	TGTGCCAGCAGCAGAGGGGGAGCGGGCGGCGGGGAGCTGTTTTTT
TRBV9	TRBD1	TRBJ1-2	-	CASSTTTGGYGYTF	TGTGCCAGCAGCACAACGACAGGGGGCTATGGCTACACCTTC
TRBV19	-	TRBJ1-4	-	CASKDRANEKLFF	TGTGCCAGTAAGGACCGAGCGAATGAAAAACTGTTTTTT
TRBV18	-	TRBJ1-1	-	CASSPGQTSEAFF	TGTGCCAGCTCACCAGGGCAGACCTCTGAAGCTTTCTTT
TRBV27	-	TRBJ2-5	-	CASSSRVGVETQYF	TGTGCCAGCAGTTCCAGGGTGGGGGTAGAGACCCAGTACTTC
TRBV27	-	TRBJ2-2	-	CASSPRTFDTGELFF	TGTGCCAGCAGTCCGCGGACTTTTGATACCGGGGAGCTGTTTTTT
TRBV14	-	TRBJ1-1	-	CASSIRGTLNTEAFF	TGTGCCAGCAGCATACGGGGGACACTGAACACTGAAGCTTTCTTT
TRBV5-4	-	TRBJ2-4	-	CASSLGTDKNIQYF	TGTGCCAGCAGTTTGGGAACGGACAAAAACATTCAGTACTTC
TRBV11-3	-	TRBJ2-3	-	CASSLRRGIERDTQYF	TGTGCCAGCAGCTTACGGCGCGGGATAGAACGCGATACGCAGTATTTT
TRBV27	TRBD2	TRBJ2-7	-	CASSLTSGTPYEQYF	TGTGCCAGCAGTTTAACTAGCGGGACGCCGTACGAGCAGTACTTC
TRBV5-8	-	TRBJ2-7	-	CASSDFGLGQSGEQYF	TGTGCCAGCAGTGATTTCGGATTAGGGCAGTCAGGGGAGCAGTACTTC
TRBV7-2	-	TRBJ1-2	-	CAVSRGPLYGYTF	TGTGCCGTCTCCCGGGGGCCCCTCTATGGCTACACCTTC
TRBV18	TRBD2	TRBJ2-1	-	CASSPKGLAGDEQFF	TGTGCCAGCTCACCAAAAGGCCTAGCGGGGGATGAGCAGTTCTTC
TRBV7-2	-	TRBJ2-5	-	CASSRLLQETQYF	TGTGCCAGCAGCCGACTACTCCAAGAGACCCAGTACTTC
TRBV18	-	TRBJ2-3	-	CASSTEGNTQYF	TGTGCCAGCTCGACGGAGGGCAATACGCAGTATTTT
TRBV3-1/TRBV3-2	TRBD1	TRBJ1-1	-	CASSPTGRAEAFF	TGTGCCAGCAGCCCGACAGGGAGGGCTGAAGCTTTCTTT
TRBV3-1/TRBV3-2	-	TRBJ2-7	-	CASSQSGSTYEQYF	TGTGCCAGCAGCCAATCAGGTAGCACTTACGAGCAGTACTTC
TRBV5-1	-	TRBJ2-2	-	CASSLPGADTGELFF	TGCGCCAGCAGCTTGCCGGGGGCGGACACCGGGGAGCTGTTTTTT
TRBV9	-	TRBJ1-2	-	CASSVDSVNYGYTF	TGTGCCAGCAGCGTAGATTCGGTGAACTATGGCTACACCTTC
TRBV3-1/TRBV3-2	-	TRBJ1-2	-	CASSLLQGQGYTF	TGTGCCAGCAGCCTCTTACAGGGACAAGGCTACACCTTC
TRBV28	TRBD1	TRBJ2-7	-	CASSLYLKGAGTGFYEQYF	TGTGCCAGCAGTTTATACCTGAAAGGGGCCGGGACAGGGTTCTACGAGCAGTACTTC
TRBV3-1/TRBV3-2	-	TRBJ2-2	-	CASSQEASANTGELFF	TGTGCCAGCAGCCAAGAGGCTTCCGCGAACACCGGGGAGCTGTTTTTT
TRBV15	-	TRBJ1-5	-	CATSRDAGDQPQHF	TGTGCCACCAGCAGAGATGCAGGGGATCAGCCCCAGCATTTT
TRBV5-6	-	TRBJ2-6	-	CASSAQPKDFSSGANVLTF	TGTGCCAGCAGCGCCCAACCGAAGGATTTCTCCTCTGGGGCCAACGTCCTGACTTTC
TRBV19	-	TRBJ1-1	-	CASSRSPQGSEAFF	TGTGCCAGTAGTAGATCGCCTCAGGGTTCTGAAGCTTTCTTT
TRBV13	-	TRBJ1-1	-	CASRTQGEAFF	TGTGCCAGCAGGACCCAGGGGGAAGCTTTCTTT
TRBV18	TRBD1	TRBJ1-2	-	CASSPLGTGDNYGYTF	TGTGCCAGCTCACCACTTGGGACAGGGGACAACTATGGCTACACCTTC
TRBV5-1	TRBD2	TRBJ2-5	-	CASSARLAGEETQYF	TGCGCCAGCAGCGCAAGACTAGCGGGAGAAGAGACCCAGTACTTC
TRBV11-2	-	TRBJ2-5	-	CASSSYPRGAPRETQYF	TGTGCCAGCAGCTCGTATCCCCGGGGGGCTCCTCGGGAGACCCAGTACTTC
TRBV19	TRBD2	TRBJ2-3	-	CASSPPSGLRRDTQYF	TGTGCCAGTAGTCCCCCTAGCGGCCTGAGAAGAGATACGCAGTATTTT
TRBV7-9	-	TRBJ2-2	-	CASSLGWRGYTGELFF	TGTGCCAGCAGCTTAGGATGGAGGGGGTACACCGGGGAGCTGTTTTTT
TRBV7-9	-	TRBJ2-7	-	CASSDVRRTGYEQYF	TGTGCCAGCAGCGACGTTCGTCGGACCGGCTACGAGCAGTACTTC
TRBV18	TRBD2	TRBJ2-2	-	CASSPPLAGEAGELFF	TGTGCCAGCTCACCACCCCTAGCGGGAGAAGCCGGGGAGCTGTTTTTT
TRBV5-6	-	TRBJ2-5	-	CASSFFGYLQGLETQYF	TGTGCCAGCAGCTTTTTCGGGTACTTACAGGGATTAGAGACCCAGTACTTC
TRBV11-2	-	TRBJ1-4	-	CASSPLPMGFREKLFF	TGTGCCAGCAGCCCACTGCCCATGGGGTTCAGGGAAAAACTGTTTTTT
TRBV11-2	-	TRBJ1-6	once	CASSSLTGPNSPLHF	TGTGCCAGCAGCTCCCTCACCGGGCCTAATTCACCCCTCCACTTT
TRBV7-9	-	TRBJ2-3	once	CASSALADTQYF	TGTGCCAGCAGCGCATTGGCCGATACGCAGTATTTT
TRBV19	TRBD2	TRBJ2-1	few	CASSGPGTSGRAGSYNEQFF	TGTGCCAGTAGTGGTCCCGGGACTAGCGGGAGGGCCGGGTCCTACAATGAGCAGTTCTTC
TRBV6-5	-	TRBJ1-5	-	CASTMTQGNNQPQHF	TGTGCCAGCACCATGACCCAGGGAAACAATCAGCCCCAGCATTTT
TRBV6-5	-	TRBJ2-1	-	CASSYSLSRSYNEQFF	TGTGCCAGCAGTTACTCGCTCTCTCGCTCCTACAATGAGCAGTTCTTC
TRBV19	-	TRBJ1-3	once	CASSASNSGNTIYF	TGTGCCAGTAGTGCGAGCAACTCTGGAAACACCATATATTTT
TRBV1	-	TRBJ1-1	few	CTSSQERNTEAFF	TGCACCAGCAGCCAAGAAAGGAACACTGAAGCTTTCTTT
TRBV27	-	TRBJ2-1	-	CASSRYNEQFF	TGTGCCAGCAGTAGATACAATGAGCAGTTCTTC
TRBV7-2	-	TRBJ2-3	-	CASSYGAETPDTQYF	TGTGCCAGCAGCTACGGGGCGGAAACTCCAGATACGCAGTATTTT
TRBV5-8	-	TRBJ1-3	-	CASSLDGISGNTIYF	TGTGCCAGCAGCTTGGACGGGATCTCTGGAAACACCATATATTTT
TRBV6-1	-	TRBJ2-1	-	CASSEATSGFQYRNEQFF	TGTGCCAGCAGTGAAGCGACGTCTGGTTTCCAATACCGAAATGAGCAGTTCTTC
TRBV3-1/TRBV3-2	TRBD2	TRBJ2-1	-	CASSPDHPGLAKFGEQFF	TGTGCCAGCAGCCCAGATCATCCGGGACTAGCGAAATTCGGTGAGCAGTTCTTC
TRBV7-2	TRBD1	TRBJ2-2	-	CASSPGQGPGELFF	TGTGCCAGCAGCCCGGGACAGGGCCCCGGGGAGCTGTTTTTT
TRBV19	TRBD2	TRBJ2-3	once	CASSNNGLAGTDTQYF	TGTGCCAGTAGTAACAACGGACTAGCGGGCACAGATACGCAGTATTTT
TRBV21-1	-	TRBJ2-7	-	CASSKFPGIYEQYF	TGTGCCAGCAGCAAATTTCCAGGGATTTACGAGCAGTACTTC
TRBV5-4	-	TRBJ1-2	once	CASSQGPYGYTF	TGTGCCAGCAGCCAGGGGCCGTATGGCTACACCTTC
TRBV21-1	-	TRBJ1-1	-	CASSTKGWAEAFF	TGTGCCAGCAGCACCAAGGGGTGGGCTGAAGCTTTCTTT
TRBV7-2	-	TRBJ1-6	-	CASSPSATNSPLHF	TGTGCCAGCAGTCCGTCCGCGACTAATTCACCCCTCCACTTT